The TCR beta chain under discussion was sequenced for a study of OX40 agonist ivuxolimab in advanced cancers. Study at large: Past anti-PD-1, anti-PD-L1 or anti-CTLA-4 therapy was accepted, and 30% to 50% had received some. Study-level findings and limits: The authors did not determine the antigen specificity of the expanded peripheral T cells. The CD4+ and CD8+ T cells in the blood had expanded clonally by week 6 at 0.1 to 3.0 mg/kg.

Notes on this clone: Its antigen remains unknown. The junction differs from germline at one of its ends, possibly a read error. This specimen includes other DNA sequences encoding the same CDR3.

This table comes from immunoSEQ multiplex PCR, and its TCRdb copy is limited to in-frame clones, with some not included. The sample lists around 44,000 clones; less than 90% were seen once. With baseline, cycle 4 day 1, and cycle 7 day 1 as timepoints, blood was sampled. CDR3 size: 12 residues. Looked up from germline, CDR1 is MNHNS and CDR2 is SASEGT. The receptor's source is an adult with an advanced solid tumor such as melanoma, head and neck, liver or kidney cancer. The sample in question was CD4+ or CD8+ T cells sorted from blood, obtained in a trial of the OX40 agonist ivuxolimab. This sequence joins TRBV6-1 and TRBJ2-7; no clear D. CDR3 DNA: TGCGCCAGCTCGGTCCAGTCCTCCGAGCAGTACTTC. Protein: CASSVQSSEQYF.